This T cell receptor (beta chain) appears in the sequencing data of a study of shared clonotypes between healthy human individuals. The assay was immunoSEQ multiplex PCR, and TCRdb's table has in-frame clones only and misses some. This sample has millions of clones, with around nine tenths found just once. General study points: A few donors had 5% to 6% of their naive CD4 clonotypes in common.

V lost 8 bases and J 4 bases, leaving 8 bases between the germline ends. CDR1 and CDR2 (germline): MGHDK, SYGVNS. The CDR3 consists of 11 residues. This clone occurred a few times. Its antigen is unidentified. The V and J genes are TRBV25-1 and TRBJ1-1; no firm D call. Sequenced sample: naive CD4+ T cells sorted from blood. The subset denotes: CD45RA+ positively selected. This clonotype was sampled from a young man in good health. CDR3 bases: TGTGCCAGCCACGGGATCACTGAAGCTTTCTTT. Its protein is CASHGITEAFF.